These 28 T cell receptor beta chains were sequenced from one sample in a study of blood T cell repertoires in COVID-19. Only in-frame clones appear in the TCRdb table, and some are missing; sequencing was by immunoSEQ multiplex PCR. Altogether some 150,000 clones are present, approximately 86% being singletons, with the ten largest covering 2.5% to 4%. The sequencing sample was made of peripheral blood. The origin of the receptors is a man between 70 and 80 years old with acute or convalescent COVID-19.

This clone was seen a handful of times. The chain uses TRBV28 and TRBJ1-4; D not certain. V was clipped by 4 bases and J by 8 bases, with 14 bases between them. The CDR3 runs to 14 residues. Germline V gene data show CDR1 as MDHEN and CDR2 as SYDVKM. The CDR3: CASSSGPRREKLFF. DNA for the CDR3: TGTGCCAGCAGTTCCGGGCCAAGGAGGGAAAAACTGTTTTTT.

The V gene is TRBV5-1, the J gene TRBJ2-7; 8 bases fit TRBD1. J gave up 2 bases and V 4 bases, and 8 bases lay outside the gene matches. The CDR3 is made up of 15 amino acids. Germline assignment: CDR1 SGHRS and CDR2 YFSETQ. In DNA, the CDR3 is TGCGCCAGCAGCCCCGGGACAGGTACTACCTACGAGCAGTACTTC. Translation: CASSPGTGTTYEQYF.

The chain uses TRBV7-2 and TRBJ1-2; perhaps TRBD1 as D (5 bases). Germline V lookup: CDR1 SGHTA, CDR2 FQGNSA. Between the trimmed V and J ends, which lost 1 base and 3 bases, there was a span of 9 bases. The CDR3 is 14 residues long. The CDR3 DNA reads TGTGCCAGCAGCTTAGATCAGGGATACTATGGCTACACCTTC. Translation: CASSLDQGYYGYTF.

The J gene is TRBJ2-6, the V gene TRBV4-3, with 11 positions matching TRBD1. Germline trimming cut 1 base from V and 2 bases from J; bases unmatched to any gene: 7. CDR1 LGHNA and CDR2 YSLEER come from the germline V gene. The CDR3 has 19 amino acids. Here the CDR3 reads CASSQATGTGGTGANVLTF. The DNA of the CDR3 is TGCGCCAGCAGCCAAGCCACCGGGACAGGGGGGACTGGGGCCAACGTCCTGACTTTC.

This clone was seen only a few times. The chain carries TRBV18 and TRBJ1-1, with a weak D call TRBD1 (5 bases). The CDR3 sequence is 15 residues long. Trimming took 1 base from V and 3 from J, leaving 12 bases between them. Germline CDR1 KGHSH, CDR2 LQKENI. CDR3 in DNA: TGTGCCAGCTCACCACGGCAGGGTCTGGACACTGAAGCTTTCTTT. Protein product: CASSPRQGLDTEAFF.

The chain recombines TRBV7-8 with TRBJ2-7, with 9 bases that match TRBD1. Per germline, CDR1 SGHVS and CDR2 FQNEAQ. This CDR3 spans 15 amino acids. J was trimmed by 1 base and V by 5 bases; bases with no gene match: 6. CDR3: CASSLGTGQSYEQYF. The CDR3 DNA reads TGTGCCAGCAGCCTGGGGACAGGGCAATCCTACGAGCAGTACTTC.

The chain carries TRBV19 and TRBJ2-3; D gene uncertain. This CDR3 contains 14 residues. Per the germline V gene, CDR1 is LNHDA and CDR2 is SQIVND (reference sequence). V lost 0 bases and J lost 4, with 8 bases in between. The CDR3 sequence is CASSIDWAADTQYF. CDR3 sequence (DNA): TGTGCCAGTAGTATAGACTGGGCCGCAGATACGCAGTATTTT.

V gene TRBV5-4 combines with J gene TRBJ2-1; the match to TRBD2 covers 10 bases. Germline assignment: CDR1 SGHNT and CDR2 YYREEE (reference sequence). CDR3 size: 15 residues. The trim removed 0 bases at V and 9 bases at J, leaving 6 bases unmatched. CDR3 residues: CASSLVASGRFEQFF. The DNA for the CDR3 is TGTGCCAGCAGCTTGGTCGCTAGCGGGAGATTTGAGCAGTTCTTC.

The chain combines TRBV29-1 with TRBJ2-3; 10 positions match TRBD2. Trimming at V came to 4 bases and at J to 5 bases, leaving 9 bases not matched to a gene. CDR3 size: 15 residues. The germline V gene encodes CDR1 SQVTM and CDR2 ANQGSEA. For the CDR3, the DNA is TGCAGCGTTGGGAGCGGGAGGGCCTTAAGAGATACGCAGTATTTT. Amino acid sequence: CSVGSGRALRDTQYF.

This chain links TRBV5-6 with TRBJ1-1; D is unresolved. The V gene's germline CDR1 is SGHDT and CDR2 YYEEEE. CDR3 length: 13 residues. V lost 2 bases and J lost 3, with 8 bases in between. CDR3 coding DNA: TGTGCCAGCAGCTTCCTACTGGACACTGAAGCTTTCTTT. Its translation: CASSFLLDTEAFF.

The chain links TRBV29-1 to TRBJ2-5; 7 nucleotides line up with TRBD1. With 2 bases clipped from V and 3 bases from J, the junction kept 3 bases outside the gene matches. Germline values: CDR1 SQVTM, CDR2 ANQGSEA. The CDR3 runs 13 residues. CDR3 sequence: CSVELRGKETQYF. The DNA of the CDR3 is TGCAGCGTTGAACTCAGGGGGAAAGAGACCCAGTACTTC.

The chain uses TRBV5-4 and TRBJ2-3, with D perhaps TRBD2 (6 bases). Germline-derived CDR1 and CDR2 are SGHNT and YYREEE (reference sequence). The V gene lost 0 bases and the J gene lost 7 bases, with 18 bases spanning the gap. The CDR3 is 16 amino acids. CDR3 region: CASSLGRRDSSNTQYF. CDR3 sequence (DNA): TGTGCCAGCAGCTTGGGGCGCCGGGACTCCAGCAATACGCAGTATTTT.

The chain carries TRBV7-9 and TRBJ1-1; the D gene is possibly TRBD1 (5 bases). Trimming took off 3 bases at V and 4 bases at J, with 9 bases between the two ends. CDR1 and CDR2 (germline): SEHNR, FQNEAQ (reference sequence). The CDR3 length is 13 residues. The CDR3 DNA is TGTGCCAGCAGCTTGCAGGGTTTCACTGAAGCTTTCTTT. It codes for CASSLQGFTEAFF.

DNA for the CDR3: TGTGCCAGCAGCCAAATGGGACAGGGACGCGGCTACACCTTC. The encoded protein is CASSQMGQGRGYTF. The chain has TRBV14 and TRBJ1-2; TRBD1 matches at 9 bases. The CDR3 covers 14 residues. Unmatched junction bases numbered 6, after V lost 2 bases and J lost 8 bases. Germline V lookup: CDR1 SGHDN, CDR2 FVKESK.

J is TRBJ2-7 and V is TRBV7-2; 8 bases match TRBD1. The CDR3 is 15 amino acids. Germline assignment: CDR1 SGHTA and CDR2 FQGNSA. Losses at the gene ends were 5 bases for V and 5 bases for J; bases not matched to a gene: 11. Written as DNA, the CDR3 is TGTGCCAGCAGCAACTCCGGGACAGGATTCGACGAGCAGTACTTC. This gives the protein CASSNSGTGFDEQYF.

At least ten counts were recorded for this clone. The chain uses TRBV12-3 or TRBV12-4 and TRBJ1-1, with D possibly being TRBD1 (6 bases). The CDR3 totals 13 residues. Trimming removed 5 bases at V and 1 base at J, with 8 bases between. CDR3 loop: CASSPQGNTEAFF. The CDR3 DNA reads as TGTGCCAGCAGTCCACAGGGGAACACTGAAGCTTTCTTT.

The chain uses TRBV4-1 and TRBJ2-1; a weak D match, TRBD2 (5 bases). V lost 1 base to trimming and J lost 4 bases, with 11 bases between them. Germline V lookup: CDR1 MGHRA, CDR2 YSYEKL. The CDR3 loop spans 15 amino acids. The CDR3 loop is CASSQGLAQYNEQFF. The CDR3 region has the DNA TGCGCCAGCAGCCAAGGGCTAGCCCAATACAATGAGCAGTTCTTC.

The V and J genes are TRBV18 and TRBJ2-1; 12 bases fit TRBD2. The J segment lost 7 bases and the V segment lost 0 bases, leaving 7 bases of the junction unmatched. The CDR3 has 17 residues. Germline CDR1 reads KGHSH; CDR2 reads LQKENI. The CDR3 nucleotides read TGTGCCAGCTCACCACCAAGACTAGCGGGAGTGGTTAATGAGCAGTTCTTC. It yields the protein CASSPPRLAGVVNEQFF.

The chain has TRBV9 and TRBJ2-1; TRBD2 matches 7 bases. The germline CDR1 and CDR2 sequences are SGDLS and YYNGEE. This CDR3 comprises 14 residues. CDR3 residues: CANQRGLGRNEQFF. The CDR3 bases are TGTGCTAACCAGCGAGGACTAGGAAGGAATGAGCAGTTCTTC.

The rearrangement uses TRBV2 and TRBJ2-2; D is perhaps TRBD2 (6 bases). Germline V gene lookup returns CDR1 SNHLY and CDR2 FYNNEI. The CDR3 totals 15 residues. Trimming removed 5 bases from V and 0 bases from J, with 10 bases in between. The CDR3 spells CASSISGPNTGELFF. As DNA, the CDR3 is TGTGCCAGCAGTATTAGCGGTCCGAACACCGGGGAGCTGTTTTTT. Full variable domain (rest looked up from reference TRBV2 and TRBJ2-2): EPEVTQTPSHQVTQMGQEVILRCVPISNHLYFYWYRQILGQKVEFLVSFYNNEISEKSEIFDDQFSVERPDGSNFTLKIRSTKLEDSAMYFCASSISGPNTGELFFGEGSRLTVL.

This chain uses TRBV7-9 with TRBJ2-7; 11 positions match TRBD1. CDR3 size: 15 residues. Trimming removed 5 bases from V and 4 bases from J; junction bases left unmatched: 7. Germline V gene data show CDR1 as SEHNR and CDR2 as FQNEAQ (reference sequence). The CDR3: CASSLPGQGAYEQYF. Written as DNA, the CDR3 is TGTGCCAGCAGCCTACCAGGACAGGGGGCTTACGAGCAGTACTTC.

The V and J genes are TRBV7-9 and TRBJ1-4; D gene unclear. Germline assignment: CDR1 SEHNR and CDR2 FQNEAQ (reference sequence). This CDR3 contains 12 residues. V shed 4 bases and J shed 7 bases, with 7 bases lying between them. CDR3 nucleotide sequence: TGTGCCAGCAGCTCTTTGAGTGAAAAACTGTTTTTT. Encoded protein: CASSSLSEKLFF.

This chain uses TRBV7-2 with TRBJ2-1; 9 bases are shared with TRBD2. The CDR3 is 14 residues long. Losses at the gene ends were 7 bases for V and 7 bases for J; bases not matched to a gene: 8. Per the germline V gene, CDR1 is SGHTA and CDR2 is FQGNSA. The CDR3 DNA reads as TGTGCCAGCACCTTTAGCGGGAGCGGGAATGAGCAGTTCTTC. Its translation is CASTFSGSGNEQFF.

This rearrangement joins TRBV6-5 to TRBJ2-5, with 12 bases aligning to TRBD2. CDR3 length: 13 amino acids. CDR1 MNHEY and CDR2 SVGAGI come from the germline V gene. Unmatched junction bases numbered 6, after V lost 11 bases and J lost 5 bases. CDR3 nucleotide sequence: TGTGCCGTCCAGACTAGCGGGAGTGAGACCCAGTACTTC. Translating gives CAVQTSGSETQYF.

This clone has more than one count but fewer than ten. The J gene is TRBJ1-1, the V gene TRBV18; 7 bases fit TRBD1. This CDR3 has 16 amino acids. Germline V CDR1 and CDR2: KGHSH, LQKENI. Unmatched junction bases numbered 10, after V lost 2 bases and J lost 4 bases. The CDR3 loop is CASSPNQGVFGTEAFF. CDR3 DNA sequence: TGTGCCAGCTCACCAAACCAGGGGGTCTTTGGCACTGAAGCTTTCTTT.

The count of this clone is one. This chain connects TRBV9 to TRBJ1-2; 7 bases match TRBD1. Trimming removed 4 bases from V and 5 bases from J; junction bases left unmatched: 5. Germline CDR1 is SGDLS and CDR2 is YYNGEE. The CDR3 runs to 13 residues. CDR3 in amino acids: CASSPGQEYGYTF. As DNA, the CDR3 is TGTGCCAGCAGCCCCGGACAGGAATATGGCTACACCTTC.

The chain carries TRBV5-1 and TRBJ1-2; possibly TRBD1 for D (6 bases). The V gene lost 3 bases and the J gene lost 0 bases, with 15 bases spanning the gap. The CDR3 runs 16 residues. Germline values: CDR1 SGHRS, CDR2 YFSETQ. The CDR3: CASSSDGDKANYGYTF. The CDR3 region has the DNA TGCGCCAGCAGCTCGGACGGGGACAAGGCTAACTATGGCTACACCTTC. Drawing the rest from reference TRBV5-1 and TRBJ1-2, the complete variable domain is KAGVTQTPRYLIKTRGQQVTLSCSPISGHRSVSWYQQTPGQGLQFLFEYFSETQRNKGNFPGRFSGRQFSNSRSEMNVSTLELGDSALYLCASSSDGDKANYGYTFGSGTRLTVV.

The gene calls are TRBV7-2 and TRBJ2-3, with 12 bases that match TRBD2. Germline V gives CDR1 SGHTA, CDR2 FQGNSA. The CDR3 has 19 residues. The junction had 13 bases not matched to a gene; V was cut back by 6 bases and J by 0 bases. CDR3 residues: CASSYRLAGVPSSTDTQYF. Written as DNA, the CDR3 is TGTGCCAGCAGTTATCGACTAGCGGGAGTGCCTTCTAGCACAGATACGCAGTATTTT.